This is a list of T cell receptor beta chains from one sample in a study of blood T cell repertoires in COVID-19. TCRdb's table, derived via immunoSEQ multiplex PCR, lists solely in-frame clones and lacks some. The sample includes under 300,000 clones, 89% of them seen just once. The sample consisted of peripheral blood. Receptors were obtained from a woman aged 40-49 years who had recovered from COVID-19. The CDR3 runs from the conserved cysteine through the conserved F or W. Each record gives: D gene, V gene, J gene, CDR3 DNA, CDR3 protein. A D gene is named only where the DNA matches it firmly.

D gene: TRBD1; V gene: TRBV18; J gene: TRBJ1-2; CDR3 DNA: TGTGCCAGCTCACAAAGGACAGGCGCGGAGGGCTACACCTTC; CDR3 protein: CASSQRTGAEGYTF
D gene: NA; V gene: TRBV24-1; J gene: TRBJ1-1; CDR3 DNA: TGTGCCACCAGTGATCCGGGACAACCGAACACTGAAGCTTTCTTT; CDR3 protein: CATSDPGQPNTEAFF
D gene: NA; V gene: TRBV7-2; J gene: TRBJ2-1; CDR3 DNA: TGTGCCAGCAGGGCCGTGTTCAGTGAGCAGTTCTTC; CDR3 protein: CASRAVFSEQFF
D gene: TRBD1; V gene: TRBV5-1; J gene: TRBJ1-4; CDR3 DNA: TGCGCCAGCAGCCCAGGGGGTGAAAAACTGTTTTTT; CDR3 protein: CASSPGGEKLFF
D gene: TRBD2; V gene: TRBV25-1; J gene: TRBJ2-1; CDR3 DNA: TGTGCCAGCAGTGATTCTGGGACTAGCGGCAATGAGCAGTTCTTC; CDR3 protein: CASSDSGTSGNEQFF
D gene: NA; V gene: TRBV6-2/TRBV6-3; J gene: TRBJ1-1; CDR3 DNA: TGTGCCAGCAGTCGCGACTCGAACACTGAAGCTTTCTTT; CDR3 protein: CASSRDSNTEAFF
D gene: NA; V gene: TRBV28; J gene: TRBJ2-5; CDR3 DNA: TGTGCCAGCAGTTCAGACACTCAAGAGACCCAGTACTTC; CDR3 protein: CASSSDTQETQYF
D gene: NA; V gene: TRBV18; J gene: TRBJ2-2; CDR3 DNA: TGTGCCAGCTCACCACCCAGTTTCCCCGGGGAGCTGTTTTTT; CDR3 protein: CASSPPSFPGELFF
D gene: NA; V gene: TRBV28; J gene: TRBJ1-1; CDR3 DNA: TGTGCCAGCAGTGCCTCTCCAGGGTTGGGAGCTTTCTTT; CDR3 protein: CASSASPGLGAFF
D gene: NA; V gene: TRBV28; J gene: TRBJ2-7; CDR3 DNA: TGTGCCTGCGGGGTACTAACCTACGAGCAGTACTTC; CDR3 protein: CACGVLTYEQYF
D gene: NA; V gene: TRBV6-5; J gene: TRBJ2-7; CDR3 DNA: TGTGCCAGCAATACCCGGGGCGGGACCTACGAGCAGTACTTC; CDR3 protein: CASNTRGGTYEQYF
D gene: TRBD2; V gene: TRBV7-2; J gene: TRBJ2-2; CDR3 DNA: TGTGCCAGCAGCTTAGTCACTAGCGGGAGTGGCACCGGGGAGCTGTTTTTT; CDR3 protein: CASSLVTSGSGTGELFF
D gene: TRBD2; V gene: TRBV9; J gene: TRBJ2-1; CDR3 DNA: TGTGCCAGCAGCCTTAGCGGGACTAGCGGGCATCCTTCGTGGGATGAGCAGTTCTTC; CDR3 protein: CASSLSGTSGHPSWDEQFF